This passage covers 8 T cell receptor beta chains from one sample sequenced in a study of PD-1 blockade in classical Hodgkin lymphoma. Libraries were prepared by immunoSEQ multiplex PCR; TCRdb keeps only in-frame clonotypes and omits some of them. The data show 25,000 to 30,000 clones, more than 65% seen once. The time point here: cycle 4 day 1 (C4D1), after 6 weeks of nivolumab. Relapses following autologous stem cell transplantation were seen in all patients, with brentuximab vedotin exposure varying. The sequenced sample was peripheral blood mononuclear cells (PBMCs), obtained before the fourth cycle of nivolumab. The receptors were sampled from a human donor with classical Hodgkin lymphoma.

The V and J genes are TRBV7-9 and TRBJ2-7; 11 bases line up with TRBD2. Looked up from germline, CDR1 is SEHNR and CDR2 is FQNEAQ (reference sequence). CDR3 length equals 15 residues. Losses at the gene ends were 5 bases for V and 2 bases for J; bases not matched to a gene: 5. The CDR3 loop reads CASSPSGGPAYEQYF. The CDR3, as DNA: TGTGCCAGCAGCCCTAGCGGGGGGCCCGCCTACGAGCAGTACTTC.

The chain has TRBV4-3 and TRBJ2-7, with D possibly TRBD1 on 6 matching bases. The germline V and J ends were trimmed by 0 bases and 5 bases, with 14 bases remaining between them. This CDR3 contains 15 residues. The germline V gene has CDR1 LGHNA and CDR2 YSLEER. The CDR3 spells CASSQDPGDGNEQYF. Written as DNA, the CDR3 is TGCGCCAGCAGCCAAGATCCAGGGGATGGAAACGAGCAGTACTTC.

The rearrangement uses TRBV11-3 and TRBJ2-3; TRBD2 matches at 8 bases. With 5 bases clipped from V and 5 bases from J, the junction kept 9 bases outside the gene matches. This CDR3 is built from 15 residues. CDR1 and CDR2 (germline): SGHNT, YENEEA. The CDR3 here is CASSPRGGRGDTQYF. CDR3 DNA: TGTGCCAGCAGCCCCCGGGGGGGGCGAGGAGATACGCAGTATTTT.

J is TRBJ2-1 and V is TRBV29-1; D is possibly TRBD1 (5 bases). The germline CDR1 and CDR2 sequences are SQVTM and ANQGSEA. This CDR3 region has 14 residues. Trimming left V 7 bases short and J 7 bases short, with 20 bases between. In nucleotides, the CDR3 is TGCAGCGCCGGCCGACAGCTCCAATGGAATGAGCAGTTCTTC. It translates to CSAGRQLQWNEQFF.

This rearrangement joins TRBV18 to TRBJ1-2; D gene ambiguous. V lost 4 bases to trimming and J lost 3 bases, with 6 bases between them. There are 12 residues in the CDR3. Germline-derived CDR1 and CDR2 are KGHSH and LQKENI. The CDR3 region has the DNA TGTGCCAGCTCACTAGAGGACTATGGCTACACCTTC. Amino acid sequence: CASSLEDYGYTF.

This clone was seen only a few times. In nucleotides, the CDR3 is TGTGCCAGCAGTGAAGTAGCGGGGGGGCCCGGGGAGCTGTTTTTT. Translated, it gives CASSEVAGGPGELFF. The chain is built from TRBV6-1 and TRBJ2-2, with 11 nucleotides matching TRBD2. Trimming cost V 1 base and J 6 bases; bases outside gene matches: 1. Germline V gene data show CDR1 as MNHNS and CDR2 as SASEGT. The CDR3 has 15 residues.

This clone has a single count. This chain joins TRBV6-5 and TRBJ2-5; D is unclear. CDR1 and CDR2 from the germline V gene are MNHEY and SVGAGI. The CDR3 spans 14 residues. Trimming took 8 bases from V and 5 from J, leaving 18 bases between them. The CDR3 DNA follows: TGTGCCAGCTCGGTAGGGCCGCTTGGGGAGACCCAGTACTTC. This gives the protein CASSVGPLGETQYF.

The chain carries TRBV5-1 and TRBJ1-2; D is unresolved. With 7 bases removed from V and 5 bases from J, the gap between germline ends came to 12 bases. CDR1 and CDR2 from the germline V gene are SGHRS and YFSETQ. This CDR3 comprises 12 residues. The CDR3 here is CASAGGRYGYTF. For the CDR3, the DNA is TGCGCCAGCGCCGGTGGGAGGTATGGCTACACCTTC.